This record concerns one T cell receptor (beta chain) sequence. No antigen is known for it. A second PCR, run for about 6 to 11 cycles, used a sample-barcoded 5' primer plus a J-beta primer mix. TCRdb reanalysed the 5' RACE reads using MiXCR and keeps one entry per CDR3 protein. This table holds around 2 million distinct CDR3 sequences, around 40% found once. The CDR3 contains 16 residues. Trimming pared 2 bases from V and 4 bases from J, leaving 15 bases between. Per the germline V gene, CDR1 is MNHEY and CDR2 is SVGAGI. This specimen belongs to a study of blood T cells in healthy people across ages. Ranging in age from about 6 to 95, the donors were healthy Caucasian individuals from Russia. Researchers report isolating at least 6.5 million PBMCs per sample. General observations from the study: Across samples, TCR beta diversity tracked strongly with naive T cell percentage. Observed TCR beta diversity per million T cells went down as age went up. This fall followed a roughly linear course with age.

Sequencing used blood. The chain employs TRBV6-5 and TRBJ1-5, with D possibly being TRBD1 (5 bases). This TCR came from a human donor in good health. This chain's CDR3 is CASSYKGAGYNQPQHF. In nucleotides, the CDR3 is TGTGCCAGCAGTTACAAAGGGGCAGGCTATAATCAGCCCCAGCATTTT.